The clone carrying this T cell receptor (beta chain) was counted a few times. No antigen is known for it. The sample originates from a study of CD8 T cells in ankylosing spondylitis. Whole-study results and caveats: Ankylosing spondylitis blood seemed to carry a telltale TCR beta motif made of roughly eight highly homologous variants. Disease-linked clones reportedly showed significant enrichment in matched ankylosing spondylitis synovial fluid. Reports of some motif variants in reactive arthritis synovial fluid and blood predate this one.

The CDR3 loop spans 15 amino acids. The germline gives CDR1 ENHRY, CDR2 SYGVKD. Trimming stripped 6 bases from V and 5 bases from J, with 17 bases between. Preparation of TCR beta libraries was done by quantitative 5'-RACE with molecular barcodes. TCRdb fed the 5' RACE reads into MiXCR, producing one record per CDR3 protein. The sample consists of about 400,000 distinct CDR3 sequences, 20% to 25% of them appearing once. The sequencing sample was made of blood, either unsorted or a sorted T cell fraction (not recorded which). The sequence came from a male donor with ankylosing spondylitis. This sequence joins TRBV10-3 and TRBJ1-5; possible D gene TRBD1, 5 bases. DNA of the CDR3: TGTGCCATCAGCGTTTCGACCAGGGAGGATCAGCCCCAGCATTTT. Encoded protein: CAISVSTREDQPQHF.